Below are 14 T cell receptor beta chains sequenced from a single sample in a study of cytomegalovirus exposure and HLA in healthy donors. A multiplex PCR was run with 60 Vbeta primers and 13 Jbeta primers. Here immunoSEQ multiplex PCR was the method, and the copy in TCRdb shows in-frame clones only, minus some. The data contain some 160,000 clones, 73% of them seen just once; the ten biggest clones take up 5.4%. Sequencing was carried out using PBMCs. All receptors come from a woman aged 18-30 years in good health and CMV-seropositive.

The CDR3 loop is CATSRDRGTVQPQHF. CDR3 nucleotide sequence: TGTGCCACCAGCAGAGATCGGGGGACGGTACAGCCCCAGCATTTT. The chain employs TRBV15 and TRBJ1-5; possible D gene TRBD1, 5 bases. This CDR3 is 15 amino acids long. The V end was cut by 0 bases, the J end by 7 bases, with 13 bases between. Germline assignment: CDR1 LNHNV and CDR2 YYDKDF (reference sequence).

The rearrangement uses TRBV25-1 and TRBJ2-1, with 12 positions matching TRBD2. V dropped 3 bases and J dropped 7; count of bases not matched to a gene: 7. Per the germline V gene, CDR1 is MGHDK and CDR2 is SYGVNS. The CDR3 has 16 residues. CDR3 DNA sequence: TGTGCCAGCAGTGACGCGACTAGCGGGGGAGGGAATGAGCAGTTCTTC. Its translation is CASSDATSGGGNEQFF.

Comment on this clone: The same CDR3 is also encoded by other DNA sequences in this sample. The chain links TRBV13 to TRBJ2-5; 8 nucleotides align to TRBD2. The CDR3 is 14 amino acids. Germline CDR1 reads PRHDT; CDR2 reads FYEKMQ (reference sequence). The V gene end was trimmed by 2 bases and the J gene end by 5 bases; junction bases not matched to a gene: 4. The CDR3 region is CASSLTGGQETQYF. CDR3 nucleotide sequence: TGTGCCAGCAGCTTAACGGGGGGGCAGGAGACCCAGTACTTC.

This clone was seen only once. The chain recombines TRBV4-3 with TRBJ1-1; D is undetermined. V was clipped by 4 bases and J by 2 bases, with 11 bases between them. From germline, CDR1 is LGHNA and CDR2 YSLEER. CDR3 size: 14 residues. CDR3: CASSPEPLNTEAFF. Written as DNA, the CDR3 is TGCGCCAGCAGCCCAGAACCCCTAAACACTGAAGCTTTCTTT.

The chain employs TRBV28 and TRBJ1-6; 8 bases align to TRBD1. Trimming took 0 bases from V and 6 from J; bases not matched to a gene: 4. The CDR3 totals 16 residues. CDR1 MDHEN and CDR2 SYDVKM come from the germline V gene. CDR3 DNA sequence: TGTGCCAGCAGTTTATGGGGGACAGGTGGTAATTCACCCCTCCACTTT. Translating it yields CASSLWGTGGNSPLHF.

The rearrangement uses TRBV5-6 and TRBJ1-4; tentative D call: TRBD1 (5 bases). Trimming removed 6 bases at V and 7 bases at J, with 16 bases between. The CDR3 covers 14 residues. CDR1 and CDR2 (germline): SGHDT, YYEEEE. The DNA for the CDR3 is TGTGCCAGCACCCTCTTTGGGGGGGGTGAAAAACTGTTTTTT. This gives the protein CASTLFGGGEKLFF.

This sequence joins TRBV5-4 and TRBJ2-5, with a weak D call TRBD2 (6 bases). CDR3 size: 17 residues. Germline loops: CDR1 SGHNT, CDR2 YYREEE (reference sequence). Trimming left V 5 bases short and J 4 bases short, with 24 bases between. CDR3 amino acids: CASSSLTSGRTRETQYF. In DNA, the CDR3 is TGTGCCAGCAGTTCTTTAACCTCGGGGAGGACCCGAGAGACCCAGTACTTC.

This chain connects TRBV27 to TRBJ2-2; a weak D match, TRBD2 (6 bases). The CDR3 runs 13 residues. CDR1 is MNHEY, CDR2 SMNVEV, per germline (reference sequence). Trimming removed 2 bases from V and 6 bases from J, with 7 bases in between. Here the CDR3 reads CASSLTSPGELFF. The CDR3 DNA follows: TGTGCCAGCAGTTTAACTAGCCCCGGGGAGCTGTTTTTT.

CDR3 region: CASSAPGDRQYEQYF. Here the CDR3 DNA reads TGTGCCAGCAGCGCACCTGGGGACAGGCAATACGAGCAGTACTTC. This rearrangement joins TRBV7-9 to TRBJ2-7; 8 bases are a match to TRBD1. Germline assignment: CDR1 SEHNR and CDR2 FQNEAQ (reference sequence). The trim removed 5 bases at V and 4 bases at J, leaving 10 bases unmatched. CDR3 length equals 15 residues.

The gene calls are TRBV28 and TRBJ1-5, with 12 nucleotides matching TRBD1. After removal of 6 bases from V and 6 bases from J, the junction contained 12 bases not matched to a gene. The germline gives CDR1 MDHEN, CDR2 SYDVKM. The CDR3 spans 17 residues. In DNA, the CDR3 is TGTGCCAGCAGCACTCCAAGGGACAGGGGGCATTTTCAGCCCCAGCATTTT. Translated, it gives CASSTPRDRGHFQPQHF.

The rearrangement uses TRBV4-3 and TRBJ1-1; 7 bases agree with TRBD1. The CDR3 has 17 residues. V shed 0 bases, J shed 1 base, and the junction held 8 bases outside the gene matches. Germline V lookup: CDR1 LGHNA, CDR2 YSLEER. As DNA, the CDR3 is TGCGCCAGCAGCCAAGAGGCGGCAGGGGGTTGGAACACTGAAGCTTTCTTT. Amino acids: CASSQEAAGGWNTEAFF.

In DNA form, the CDR3 reads TGTGCCATCAGTGAGTCGGGGCCGCGAGGGACCCAGTACTTC. Its translation is CAISESGPRGTQYF. The chain uses TRBV10-3 and TRBJ2-5, with D perhaps TRBD1 (5 bases). Germline V gene sequence: CDR1 ENHRY, CDR2 SYGVKD. The germline V and J ends were trimmed by 0 bases and 7 bases, with 12 bases remaining between them. The CDR3 consists of 14 residues.

The chain recombines TRBV19 with TRBJ1-5; the D gene is possibly TRBD1 (6 bases). The CDR3 contains 15 residues. V was shortened by 5 bases and J by 6 bases, with 17 bases between the two germline ends. The germline CDR1 and CDR2 sequences are LNHDA and SQIVND (reference sequence). CDR3 bases: TGTGCCAGTAGTCCTTCACAGGGTGGGGGTCAGCCCCAGCATTTT. Encoded protein: CASSPSQGGGQPQHF.

The chain carries TRBV11-3 and TRBJ2-7; D not resolved. Per the germline V gene, CDR1 is SGHNT and CDR2 is YENEEA. The CDR3 consists of 13 residues. V lost 2 bases and J 5 bases, leaving 10 bases between the germline ends. The DNA of the CDR3 is TGTGCCAGCAGCTTAAATCGAGGCAACGAGCAGTACTTC. Protein: CASSLNRGNEQYF.